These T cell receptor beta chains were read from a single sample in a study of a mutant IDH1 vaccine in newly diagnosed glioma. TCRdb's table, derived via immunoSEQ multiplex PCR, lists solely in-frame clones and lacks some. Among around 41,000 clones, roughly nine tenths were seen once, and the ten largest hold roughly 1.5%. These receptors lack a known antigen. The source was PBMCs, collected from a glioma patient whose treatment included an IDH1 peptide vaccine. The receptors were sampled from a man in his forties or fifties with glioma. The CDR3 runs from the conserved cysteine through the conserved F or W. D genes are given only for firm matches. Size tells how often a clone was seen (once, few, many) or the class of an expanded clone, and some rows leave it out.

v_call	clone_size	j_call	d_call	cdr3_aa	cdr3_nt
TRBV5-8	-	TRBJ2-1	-	CASSLEGGRGWNEQFF	TGTGCCAGCAGCTTGGAGGGAGGACGGGGCTGGAATGAGCAGTTCTTC
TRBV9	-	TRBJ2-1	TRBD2	CASSVEAGDNEQFF	TGTGCCAGCAGCGTAGAAGCGGGGGACAATGAGCAGTTCTTC
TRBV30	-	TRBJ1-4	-	CAWSPGSFSTNEKLFF	TGTGCCTGGAGTCCAGGGTCCTTCTCTACTAATGAAAAACTGTTTTTT
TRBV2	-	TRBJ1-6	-	CASRTSFNSPLHF	TGTGCCAGCCGTACCTCGTTTAATTCACCCCTCCACTTT
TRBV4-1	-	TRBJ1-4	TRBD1	CASSHRGGDSNEKLFF	TGCGCCAGCAGCCACCGGGGCGGGGACAGTAATGAAAAACTGTTTTTT
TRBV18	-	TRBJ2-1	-	CASSSLEVPFGANEQFF	TGTGCCAGCTCGTCACTCGAGGTGCCGTTCGGGGCCAATGAGCAGTTCTTC
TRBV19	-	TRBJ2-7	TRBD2	CASRTDTSGPYEQYF	TGTGCCAGTAGGACCGACACTAGCGGACCCTACGAGCAGTACTTC
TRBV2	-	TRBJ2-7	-	CASSDRGISYEQYF	TGTGCCAGCAGTGACAGGGGTATCTCCTACGAGCAGTACTTC
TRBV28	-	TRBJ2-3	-	CASSFIRFGNTQYF	TGTGCCAGCAGTTTCATCCGATTCGGTAATACGCAGTATTTT
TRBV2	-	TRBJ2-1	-	CASNVYGANNEQFF	TGTGCCAGCAATGTATACGGGGCGAACAATGAGCAGTTCTTC
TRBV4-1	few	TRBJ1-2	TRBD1	CASSQGGQANYGYTF	TGCGCCAGCAGCCAAGGGGGACAGGCTAACTATGGCTACACCTTC
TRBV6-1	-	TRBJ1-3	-	CASSEKRVDGNTIYF	TGTGCCAGCAGTGAAAAAAGGGTAGATGGAAACACCATATATTTT
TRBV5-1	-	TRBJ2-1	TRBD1	CASSSTGGYNEQFF	TGCGCCAGCAGCTCCACAGGGGGATACAATGAGCAGTTCTTC
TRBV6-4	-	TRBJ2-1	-	CASSDSFGQRLSYNEQFF	TGTGCCAGCAGTGACTCATTTGGGCAGAGACTCTCCTACAATGAGCAGTTCTTC
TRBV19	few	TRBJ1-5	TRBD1	CASRKTTGGIGNQPQHF	TGTGCCAGTAGAAAGACAACAGGGGGCATCGGCAATCAGCCCCAGCATTTT
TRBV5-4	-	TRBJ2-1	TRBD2	CASSLGPSGGLGYNEQFF	TGTGCCAGCAGCTTGGGTCCTAGCGGGGGTCTGGGCTACAATGAGCAGTTCTTC
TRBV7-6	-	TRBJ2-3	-	CASSLGWGATPDTQYF	TGTGCCAGCAGCTTAGGTTGGGGGGCAACCCCAGATACGCAGTATTTT
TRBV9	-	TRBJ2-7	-	CASSESGVSYEQYF	TGTGCCAGCAGTGAGAGCGGAGTCTCCTACGAGCAGTACTTC
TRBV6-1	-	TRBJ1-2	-	CASSGLSLIGNGYTF	TGTGCCAGCAGTGGTTTGTCTCTGATCGGGAATGGCTACACCTTC
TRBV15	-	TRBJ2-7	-	CATSRDSTGSYEQYF	TGTGCCACCAGCAGAGATTCCACGGGCTCCTACGAGCAGTACTTC
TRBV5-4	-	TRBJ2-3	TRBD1	CASSLGQGAQIRSLF	TGTGCCAGCAGCTTGGGACAGGGAGCACAGATACGCAGTCTTTTT
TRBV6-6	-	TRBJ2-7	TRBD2	CASSYILAGASEQYF	TGTGCCAGCAGTTATATCCTAGCGGGAGCGAGTGAGCAGTACTTC
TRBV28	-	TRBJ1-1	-	CASSLIPYTEAFF	TGTGCCAGCAGTTTGATTCCCTACACTGAAGCTTTCTTT
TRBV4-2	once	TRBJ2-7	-	CASSHTLAYEQYF	TGTGCCAGCAGTCACACCTTAGCCTACGAGCAGTACTTC
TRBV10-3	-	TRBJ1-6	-	CASWPGWGGNSPLHF	TGTGCCAGCTGGCCGGGGTGGGGGGGAAATTCACCCCTCCACTTT
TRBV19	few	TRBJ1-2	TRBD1	CASSVDRGYGYTF	TGTGCCAGTAGTGTGGACAGGGGCTATGGCTACACCTTC
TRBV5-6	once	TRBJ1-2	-	CASSRYRTVANYGYTF	TGTGCCAGCAGCCGTTACCGGACCGTAGCTAACTATGGCTACACCTTC
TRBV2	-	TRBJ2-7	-	CASSSSGDGYGEQYF	TGTGCCAGCAGTTCCTCGGGTGATGGCTATGGCGAGCAGTACTTC
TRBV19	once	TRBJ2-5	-	CASSIAETQYF	TGTGCCAGTAGTATAGCGGAGACCCAGTACTTC
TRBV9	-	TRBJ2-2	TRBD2	CASSVVTSGGPGELFF	TGTGCCAGCAGCGTAGTGACTAGCGGGGGCCCCGGGGAGCTGTTTTTT
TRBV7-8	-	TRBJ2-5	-	CASSTLAVGRSQETQYF	TGTGCCAGCAGTACCTTAGCGGTAGGGAGGTCTCAAGAGACCCAGTACTTC
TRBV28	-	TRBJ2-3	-	CASTTHSEGFSTDTQYF	TGTGCCAGCACCACTCATTCGGAAGGTTTTAGCACAGATACGCAGTATTTT
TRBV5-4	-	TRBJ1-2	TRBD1	CASSRRTGDYGYTF	TGTGCCAGCAGCCGCCGGACAGGGGATTATGGCTACACCTTC
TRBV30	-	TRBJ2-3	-	CAWSVFTADTQYF	TGTGCCTGGAGTGTTTTTACGGCAGATACGCAGTATTTT
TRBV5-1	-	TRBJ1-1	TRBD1	CASSQLQGAAEAFF	TGCGCCAGCAGTCAACTACAGGGGGCAGCTGAAGCTTTCTTT
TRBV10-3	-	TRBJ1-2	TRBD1	CAISDPGGAYTF	TGTGCCATCAGTGACCCAGGGGGAGCCTACACCTTC
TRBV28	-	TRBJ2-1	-	CASSLLSSYNEQFF	TGTGCCAGCAGTTTATTGAGCTCCTACAATGAGCAGTTCTTC
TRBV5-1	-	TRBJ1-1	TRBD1	CASSLFQGDLVTEAFF	TGCGCCAGCAGCTTGTTCCAGGGGGACTTGGTCACTGAAGCTTTCTTT
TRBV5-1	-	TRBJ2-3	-	CASSLDGETDTQYF	TGCGCCAGCAGCTTGGACGGGGAAACAGATACGCAGTATTTT
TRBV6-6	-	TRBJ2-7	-	CASSYAWDSYEQYF	TGTGCCAGCAGTTACGCTTGGGACTCCTACGAGCAGTACTTC
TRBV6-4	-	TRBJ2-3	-	CASSDSIGSDTQYF	TGTGCCAGCAGTGACTCGATAGGGTCAGATACGCAGTATTTT
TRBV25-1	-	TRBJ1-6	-	CASSESSTSPLHF	TGTGCCAGCAGTGAATCTAGTACCTCACCCCTCCACTTT
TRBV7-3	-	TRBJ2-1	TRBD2	CASSLAGGPREQFF	TGTGCCAGCAGCTTGGCGGGAGGGCCTCGTGAGCAGTTCTTC
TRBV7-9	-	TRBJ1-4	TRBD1	CASSSRQGVFEKLFF	TGTGCCAGCAGCTCTAGACAGGGGGTTTTTGAAAAACTGTTTTTT
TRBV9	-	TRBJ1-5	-	CASSDSESNQPQHF	TGTGCCAGCAGCGACAGTGAAAGCAATCAGCCCCAGCATTTT
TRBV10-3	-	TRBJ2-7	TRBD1	CAISESLVGDRSYEQYF	TGTGCCATCAGTGAGTCGTTGGTTGGGGACAGATCCTACGAGCAGTACTTC
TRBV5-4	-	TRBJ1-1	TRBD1	CASSLDRGNTEAFF	TGTGCCAGCAGCTTGGACAGGGGGAACACTGAAGCTTTCTTT
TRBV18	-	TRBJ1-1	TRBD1	CASSPSSTGKNTEAFF	TGTGCCAGCTCACCTTCCTCGACAGGGAAGAACACTGAAGCTTTCTTT
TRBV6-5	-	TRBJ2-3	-	CASSLARGADTQYF	TGTGCCAGCAGTCTTGCGAGAGGGGCAGATACGCAGTATTTT
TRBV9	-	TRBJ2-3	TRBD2	CASSEGTSSDTQYF	TGTGCCAGCAGCGAGGGGACTAGTTCAGATACGCAGTATTTT